Listed below are T cell receptor beta chains from one sample, sequenced in a study of T cells in Graves' hyperthyroidism and ophthalmopathy. TCRdb recomputed calls from the multiplex PCR reads with MiXCR, one row per CDR3 protein. The sample has approximately 600,000 distinct CDR3 sequences, less than 25% seen once; the top ten hold around a third. The sequenced sample consisted of blood. The source of these receptors is a man aged 30 to 39 with Graves' ophthalmopathy. CDR3s include the opening cysteine and the closing phenylalanine or tryptophan. The D gene is left open where the match is weak. A row's size may be missing; if present it is once, few, many or a size class.

J gene,V gene,clone size,D gene,CDR3 DNA,CDR3 protein
TRBJ1-4,TRBV20-1,few,.,TGCAGTGCTGGGACACCCGGTTATGAAAAACTGTTTTTT,CSAGTPGYEKLFF
TRBJ2-3,TRBV20-1,many,.,TGCAGTGCTAGAGGGAGCTCTAGCACAGATACGCAGTATTTT,CSARGSSSTDTQYF
TRBJ2-3,TRBV29-1,.,.,TGCAGCGTTGATCCAGTCTACACAGATACGCAGTATTTT,CSVDPVYTDTQYF
TRBJ2-3,TRBV12-3/TRBV12-4,many,.,TGTGCCAGCAGTTTAGAAGCCGACCATACAGATACGCAGTATTTT,CASSLEADHTDTQYF
TRBJ2-3,TRBV6-1,.,TRBD1,TGTGCCAGCAGTGAGGGACAGTGGATGGATACGCAGTATTTT,CASSEGQWMDTQYF
TRBJ1-2,TRBV9,medium-sized,TRBD1,TGTGCCAGCAGCGTAGAAGGGGACAGGGTTTATGGCTACACCTTC,CASSVEGDRVYGYTF
TRBJ2-7,TRBV10-1,.,TRBD2,TGCGCCAGCAGTGAGAATGGAGTAGCGGGAGCATACGAGCAGTACTTC,CASSENGVAGAYEQYF
TRBJ2-1,TRBV20-1,many,TRBD2,TGCAGTGCTAGAGGACTAGCGGGAGTCTACAATGAGCAGTTCTTC,CSARGLAGVYNEQFF
TRBJ1-1,TRBV5-1,few,TRBD1,TGCGCCAGCAGCCTGGGTCGGACAGGGATTGGGGGGACTGAAGCTTTCTTT,CASSLGRTGIGGTEAFF
TRBJ2-1,TRBV27,many,TRBD2,TGTGCCAGCAGTGTACTAGCGGGGGCCTACAATGAGCAGTTCTTC,CASSVLAGAYNEQFF
TRBJ1-6,TRBV2,many,TRBD1,TGTGCCAGCAGTGAAGAGGGGGCTAATTCACCCCTCCACTTT,CASSEEGANSPLHF
TRBJ2-1,TRBV11-2,many,TRBD1,TGTGCCAGCAGCCCCAGGACAGGGGGCCTCCTAAGGGAGCAGTTCTTC,CASSPRTGGLLREQFF
TRBJ2-7,TRBV2,.,.,TGTGCCAGCAGTCTCCGGACACACTACGAGCAGTACTTC,CASSLRTHYEQYF
TRBJ1-1,TRBV19,.,.,TGTGCCAGTAGTATGAGGTGGGACACTGAAGCTTTCTTT,CASSMRWDTEAFF
TRBJ2-7,TRBV11-2,many,TRBD1,TGTGCCAGCAGCCCCATACAGGGGTACTACGAGCAGTACTTC,CASSPIQGYYEQYF
TRBJ1-3,TRBV6-1,.,.,TGTGCCAGCAGTTTCCTGACAGAGCGAGTCCCAGGAAACACCATATATTTT,CASSFLTERVPGNTIYF
TRBJ2-3,TRBV6-5,few,.,TGTGCCAGCAGTTACTCGTGGGGGCTGAACACAGATACGCAGTATTTT,CASSYSWGLNTDTQYF
TRBJ2-3,TRBV20-1,few,TRBD2,TGCAGTGCTCCTTTGACTAGCGGGAGGATTGATACGCAGTATTTT,CSAPLTSGRIDTQYF
TRBJ2-3,TRBV3-1,few,.,TGTGCCAGCAGCCAAGAGGGGCTGTCGACTACTAGCACAGATACGCAGTATTTT,CASSQEGLSTTSTDTQYF
TRBJ2-1,TRBV30,.,.,TGTGCCTGGAGTGGGTTGAATGAGCAGTTCTTC,CAWSGLNEQFF
TRBJ2-6,TRBV18,.,.,TGTGCCAGCTCCCAGACCACTGGGCCGAGCTCTGGGGCCAACGTCCTGACTTTC,CASSQTTGPSSGANVLTF
TRBJ2-7,TRBV10-3,.,TRBD2,TGTGCCATCAGTGAGACTAGCGACGAGCAGTACTTC,CAISETSDEQYF
TRBJ2-1,TRBV20-1,.,.,TGCAGTGCTCCCGCGGCGATCCGGGGGAATGAGCAGTTCTTC,CSAPAAIRGNEQFF
TRBJ2-5,TRBV2,.,.,TGTGCCAGCAGTGTCGGTGCAGGGGAGGTGAAGACCCAGTACTTC,CASSVGAGEVKTQYF
TRBJ2-4,TRBV3-1,.,.,TGTGCCAGCAGCCAGGTAGGAGGACGGACCCCTGGCAAAAACATTCAGTACTTC,CASSQVGGRTPGKNIQYF
TRBJ2-3,TRBV7-8,.,.,TGTGCCAGTGCGCCCCGGGGCGGCACAGATACGCAGTATTTT,CASAPRGGTDTQYF
TRBJ2-5,TRBV14,many,.,TGTGCCAGCAGCCAAGGGGACTTCCAAACCCCAGAGACCCAGTACTTC,CASSQGDFQTPETQYF
TRBJ1-1,TRBV5-8,.,TRBD1,TGTGCCAGCCCGGGACAGGGGGGTAGTATCACTGAAGCTTTCTTT,CASPGQGGSITEAFF
TRBJ1-1,TRBV30,many,.,TGTGCCTGGAGTGTTCGACTGCCGGGCACTGAAGCTTTCTTT,CAWSVRLPGTEAFF
TRBJ1-5,TRBV7-9,.,.,TGTGCCAGCAGCTTAGCAGCAGATTATAGCAATCAGCCCCAGCATTTT,CASSLAADYSNQPQHF
TRBJ2-5,TRBV7-9,few,TRBD1,TGTGCCAGCAGCCACTGGACAGGGGGAGGAGAGACCCAGTACTTC,CASSHWTGGGETQYF
TRBJ1-5,TRBV27,.,.,TGTGCCAGCAGTTTATACGGGTTTAGCAATCAGCCCCAGCATTTT,CASSLYGFSNQPQHF
TRBJ2-5,TRBV29-1,.,.,TGCAGCGTTGGTATGAGGCAGTTGGAGACCCAGTACTTC,CSVGMRQLETQYF
TRBJ1-2,TRBV7-9,few,.,TGTGCCAGCAGCGCTCAGGGGCTCTATGGCTACACCTTC,CASSAQGLYGYTF
TRBJ1-4,TRBV7-2,many,.,TGTGCCAGCAGCTTAGCCCCTCCTGGGGTCCTGAATGAAAAACTGTTTTTT,CASSLAPPGVLNEKLFF
TRBJ1-1,TRBV7-2,few,.,TGTGCCAGCATCGGGAGGTTGGGCACTGAAGCTTTCTTT,CASIGRLGTEAFF
TRBJ2-2,TRBV19,.,.,TGTGCCACCCGACAGATCACCGGGGAGCTGTTTTTT,CATRQITGELFF
TRBJ1-1,TRBV19,.,TRBD1,TGTGCCAGTAGTGGGGGACAGGAGACCACTGAAGCTTTCTTT,CASSGGQETTEAFF
TRBJ2-2,TRBV6-1,.,TRBD2,TGTGCCAGCAGTGAAGTAGGACTAGCGAACGGGGAGCTGTTTTTT,CASSEVGLANGELFF
TRBJ2-4,TRBV11-2,many,.,TGTGCCAGCAGCGCCCGGGCCGAGATGGGAAACATTCAGTACTTC,CASSARAEMGNIQYF
TRBJ2-7,TRBV7-9,.,.,TGTGCCAGCAGAGGAGGGAGAGGCTCCTACGAGCAGTACTTC,CASRGGRGSYEQYF
TRBJ2-1,TRBV6-4,.,.,TGTGCCAGCAGCCTCCACCTCGGAGGGGCAGGCCAGAACAATGAGCAGTTCTTC,CASSLHLGGAGQNNEQFF
TRBJ2-1,TRBV12-3/TRBV12-4,.,.,TGTGCCAGCGCGCCAGGCCCCACTAGAGGGCAGTTCTTC,CASAPGPTRGQFF
TRBJ1-2,TRBV15,many,TRBD1,TGTGCCACCAGCAGAGATGGTACCCAGGGACAGGGAAGCTACACCTTC,CATSRDGTQGQGSYTF
TRBJ2-3,TRBV11-2,many,.,TGTGCCAGCAGCGGGGGTCGCATTACCACAGATACGCAGTATTTT,CASSGGRITTDTQYF
TRBJ1-1,TRBV4-1,few,.,TGCGCCAGCAGCCTAGGACAGACCATGAACACTGAAGCTTTCTTT,CASSLGQTMNTEAFF
TRBJ1-1,TRBV20-1,many,.,TGCAGTGCTAGAGGGGCTCCGACAGGAACACCGAACACTGAAGCTTTCTTT,CSARGAPTGTPNTEAFF
TRBJ1-1,TRBV7-2,.,.,TGTGCCAGCAGCTTAGCCGGGAACATGAACGCTGAAGCTTTCTTT,CASSLAGNMNAEAFF
TRBJ2-5,TRBV7-9,many,.,TGTGCCAGCAGCTTAGAAGGGGGACAAGAGACCCAGTACTTC,CASSLEGGQETQYF
TRBJ1-1,TRBV7-3,many,.,TGTGCCAGCAGCGTAAGCAGGGGCACTGAAGCTTTCTTT,CASSVSRGTEAFF
TRBJ2-1,TRBV12-3/TRBV12-4,many,TRBD2,TGTGCCAGCAGGTCCGGGACTAGCGGGAAAGGGGGAACCAATGAGCAGTTCTTC,CASRSGTSGKGGTNEQFF
TRBJ1-1,TRBV28,.,.,TGTGCCAGCCGACACTCCAACACTGAAGCTTTCTTT,CASRHSNTEAFF
TRBJ2-7,TRBV11-2,few,TRBD1,TGTGCCAGCAGCCCCCCCGGACAGGGGGGGAGCGAGCAGTACTTC,CASSPPGQGGSEQYF